This TCR beta chain originates from a study of Ad26.COV2.S vaccination and SARS-CoV-2 variants. At the level of the study: Ad26.COV2.S given intramuscularly, once or twice 56 days apart.

Germline CDR1 reads MDHEN; CDR2 reads SYDVKM. There are 15 residues in the CDR3. The V end lost 6 bases, the J end lost 8 bases, and 17 bases lay between the germline ends. Described treatment: 15 to 20 received Ad26.COV2.S at low or high dose, single or two shots; about 5 received placebo; per-sample allocation not given. Collection of the samples took place on day 63 after the first injection of vaccine or placebo. Study-wide results and limits: Reported post-vaccination CD8+ and CD4+ T cell responses to spike showed substantial breadth. Participants given vaccine showed non-spike TCR breadth similar to that of placebo recipients.

Points on this clone: Its antigen is unknown.

Assay used: immunoSEQ multiplex PCR; TCRdb lists only in-frame clones, some missing. This repertoire shows about 350,000 clones, about 88% found once; its top ten account for about 10%. This material consisted of peripheral blood, taken in a trial of Ad26.COV2.S vaccine versus placebo. The gene calls are TRBV28 and TRBJ1-6, with a tentative D call TRBD1 (5 bases). The sequence derives from a person between 18 and 59 years old who received the Ad26.COV2.S COVID-19 vaccine or a placebo. In DNA, the CDR3 is TGTGCCAGCAGACCCCCGGGCAGGGCAGATTCACCCCTCCACTTT. Encoded protein: CASRPPGRADSPLHF.